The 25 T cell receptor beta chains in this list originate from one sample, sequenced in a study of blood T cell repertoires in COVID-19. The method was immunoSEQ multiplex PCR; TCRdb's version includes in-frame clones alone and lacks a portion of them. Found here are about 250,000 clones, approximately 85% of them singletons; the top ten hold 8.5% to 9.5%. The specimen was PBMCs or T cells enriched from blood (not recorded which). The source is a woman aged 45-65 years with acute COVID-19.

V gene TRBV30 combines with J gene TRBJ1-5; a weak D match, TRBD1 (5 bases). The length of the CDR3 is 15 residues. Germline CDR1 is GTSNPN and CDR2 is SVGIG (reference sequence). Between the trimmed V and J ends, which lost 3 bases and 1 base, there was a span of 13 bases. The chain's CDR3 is CAWRVGGGSNQPQHF. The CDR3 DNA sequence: TGTGCCTGGAGGGTTGGGGGGGGAAGCAATCAGCCCCAGCATTTT.

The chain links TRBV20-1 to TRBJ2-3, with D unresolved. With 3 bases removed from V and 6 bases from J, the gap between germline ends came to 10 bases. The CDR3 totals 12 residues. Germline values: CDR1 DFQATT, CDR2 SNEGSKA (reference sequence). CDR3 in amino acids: CSASVYGDTQYF. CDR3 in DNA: TGCAGTGCTAGTGTATACGGTGATACGCAGTATTTT.

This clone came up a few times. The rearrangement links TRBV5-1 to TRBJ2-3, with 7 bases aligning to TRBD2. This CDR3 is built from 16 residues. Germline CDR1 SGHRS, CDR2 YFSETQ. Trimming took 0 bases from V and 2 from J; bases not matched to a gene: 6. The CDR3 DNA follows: TGCGCCAGCAGCTTGGCGGGCGCGGGGGACACAGATACGCAGTATTTT. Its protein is CASSLAGAGDTDTQYF. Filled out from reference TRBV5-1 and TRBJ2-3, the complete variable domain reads KAGVTQTPRYLIKTRGQQVTLSCSPISGHRSVSWYQQTPGQGLQFLFEYFSETQRNKGNFPGRFSGRQFSNSRSEMNVSTLELGDSALYLCASSLAGAGDTDTQYFGPGTRLTVL.

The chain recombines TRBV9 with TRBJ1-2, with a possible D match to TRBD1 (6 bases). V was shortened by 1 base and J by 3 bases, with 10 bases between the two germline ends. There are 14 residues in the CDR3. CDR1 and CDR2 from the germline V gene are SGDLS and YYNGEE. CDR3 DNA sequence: TGTGCCAGCAGCGTACAGGGGCTCGACTATGGCTACACCTTC. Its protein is CASSVQGLDYGYTF. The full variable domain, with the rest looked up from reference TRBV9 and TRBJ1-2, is DSGVTQTPKHLITATGQRVTLRCSPRSGDLSVYWYQQSLDQGLQFLIQYYNGEERAKGNILERFSAQQFPDLHSELNLSSLELGDSALYFCASSVQGLDYGYTFGSGTRLTVV.

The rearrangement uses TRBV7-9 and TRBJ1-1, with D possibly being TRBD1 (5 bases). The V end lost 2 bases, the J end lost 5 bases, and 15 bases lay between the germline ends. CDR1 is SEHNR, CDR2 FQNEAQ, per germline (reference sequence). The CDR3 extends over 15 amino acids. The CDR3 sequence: CASSLKIGEGTEAFF. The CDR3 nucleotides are TGTGCCAGCAGCTTAAAGATAGGGGAGGGGACTGAAGCTTTCTTT.

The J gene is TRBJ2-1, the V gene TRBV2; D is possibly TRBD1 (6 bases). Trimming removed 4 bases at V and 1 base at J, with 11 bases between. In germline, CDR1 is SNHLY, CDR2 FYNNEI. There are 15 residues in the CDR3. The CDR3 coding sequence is TGTGCCAGCAGTGTCAGGGGAAATTCCTACAATGAGCAGTTCTTC. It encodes CASSVRGNSYNEQFF. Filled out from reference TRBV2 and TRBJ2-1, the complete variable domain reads EPEVTQTPSHQVTQMGQEVILRCVPISNHLYFYWYRQILGQKVEFLVSFYNNEISEKSEIFDDQFSVERPDGSNFTLKIRSTKLEDSAMYFCASSVRGNSYNEQFFGPGTRLTVL.

The CDR3 loop is CAWSEVRQNTEAFF. In DNA form, the CDR3 reads TGTGCCTGGAGTGAAGTCAGACAGAACACTGAAGCTTTCTTT. The chain links TRBV30 to TRBJ1-1, with D hard to call. This CDR3 has 14 amino acids. Germline CDR1 reads GTSNPN; CDR2 reads SVGIG (reference sequence). V was shortened by 1 base and J by 1 base, with 10 bases between the two germline ends.

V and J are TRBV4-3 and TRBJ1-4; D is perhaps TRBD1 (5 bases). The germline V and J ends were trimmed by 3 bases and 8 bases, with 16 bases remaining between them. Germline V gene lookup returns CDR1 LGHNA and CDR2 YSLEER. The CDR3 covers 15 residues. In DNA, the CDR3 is TGCGCCAGCAGCCAGGGTCAACAGGAGATAGAAAAACTGTTTTTT. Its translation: CASSQGQQEIEKLFF.

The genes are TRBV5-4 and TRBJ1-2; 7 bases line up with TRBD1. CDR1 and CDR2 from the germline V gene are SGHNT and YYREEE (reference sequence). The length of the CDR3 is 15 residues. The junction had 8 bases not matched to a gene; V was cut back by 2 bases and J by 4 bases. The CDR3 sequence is CASSFGQVDIYGYTF. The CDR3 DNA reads TGTGCCAGCAGCTTTGGACAGGTTGACATCTATGGCTACACCTTC.

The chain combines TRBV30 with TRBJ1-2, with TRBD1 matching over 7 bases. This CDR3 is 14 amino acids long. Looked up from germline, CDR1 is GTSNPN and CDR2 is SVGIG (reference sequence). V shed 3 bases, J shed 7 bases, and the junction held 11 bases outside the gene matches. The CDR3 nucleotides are TGTGCCTGGAGAGGAGGGGGCTCCTTTGGTGGCTACACCTTC. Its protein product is CAWRGGGSFGGYTF. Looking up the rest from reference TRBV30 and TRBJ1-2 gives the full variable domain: SQTIHQWPATLVQPVGSPLSLECTVEGTSNPNLYWYRQAAGRGLQLLFYSVGIGQISSEVPQNLSASRPQDRQFILSSKKLLLSDSGFYLCAWRGGGSFGGYTFGSGTRLTVV.

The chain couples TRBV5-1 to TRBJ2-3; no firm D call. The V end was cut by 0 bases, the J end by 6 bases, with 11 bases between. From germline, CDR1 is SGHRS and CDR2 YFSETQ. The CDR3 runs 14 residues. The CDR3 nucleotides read TGCGCCAGCAGCTTGGTAGCTCTGGAGGATACGCAGTATTTT. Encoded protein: CASSLVALEDTQYF.

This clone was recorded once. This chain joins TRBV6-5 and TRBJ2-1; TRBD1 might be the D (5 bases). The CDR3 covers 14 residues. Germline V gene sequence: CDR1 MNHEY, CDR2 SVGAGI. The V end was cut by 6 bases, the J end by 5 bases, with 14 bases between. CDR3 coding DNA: TGTGCCAGCAGGACTCCGACAGAAAACAATGAGCAGTTCTTC. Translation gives CASRTPTENNEQFF.

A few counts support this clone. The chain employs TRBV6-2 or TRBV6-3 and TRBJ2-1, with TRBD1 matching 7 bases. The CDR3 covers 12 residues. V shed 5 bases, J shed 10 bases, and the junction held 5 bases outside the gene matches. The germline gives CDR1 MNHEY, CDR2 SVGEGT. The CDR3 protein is CASSQGVEEQFF. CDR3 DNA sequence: TGTGCCAGCAGTCAGGGGGTTGAGGAGCAGTTCTTC.

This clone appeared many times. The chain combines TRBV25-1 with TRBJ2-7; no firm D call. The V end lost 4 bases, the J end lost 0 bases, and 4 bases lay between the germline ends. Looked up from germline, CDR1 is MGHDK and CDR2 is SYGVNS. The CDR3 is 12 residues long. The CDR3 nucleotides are TGTGCCAGCAGTGCGGGCTCCTACGAGCAGTACTTC. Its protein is CASSAGSYEQYF.

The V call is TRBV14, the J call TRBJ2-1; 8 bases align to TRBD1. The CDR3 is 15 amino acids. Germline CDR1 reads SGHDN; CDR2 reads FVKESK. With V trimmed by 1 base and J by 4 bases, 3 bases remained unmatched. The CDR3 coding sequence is TGTGCCAGCAGCCAAGGGACAGGGCGATACAATGAGCAGTTCTTC. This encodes CASSQGTGRYNEQFF.

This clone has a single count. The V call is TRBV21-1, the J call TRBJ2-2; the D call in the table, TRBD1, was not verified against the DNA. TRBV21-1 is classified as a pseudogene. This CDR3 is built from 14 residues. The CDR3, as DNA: TGTGCCAGCAGGGGGACAGCTACTACCGGGGAGCTGTTTTTT. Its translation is CASRGTATTGELFF.

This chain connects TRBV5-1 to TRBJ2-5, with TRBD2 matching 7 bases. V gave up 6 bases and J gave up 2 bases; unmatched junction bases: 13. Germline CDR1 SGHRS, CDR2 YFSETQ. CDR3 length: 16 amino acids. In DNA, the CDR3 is TGCGCCAGCACCGTTGTGGGGGGGGTTGCGCAAGAGACCCAGTACTTC. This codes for CASTVVGGVAQETQYF.

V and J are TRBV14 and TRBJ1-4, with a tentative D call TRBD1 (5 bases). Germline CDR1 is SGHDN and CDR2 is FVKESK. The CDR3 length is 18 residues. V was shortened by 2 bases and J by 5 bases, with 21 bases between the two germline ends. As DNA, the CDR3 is TGTGCCAGCAGCCAAAGAAGCCTGAACGGACAAACAAATGAAAAACTGTTTTTT. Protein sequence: CASSQRSLNGQTNEKLFF.

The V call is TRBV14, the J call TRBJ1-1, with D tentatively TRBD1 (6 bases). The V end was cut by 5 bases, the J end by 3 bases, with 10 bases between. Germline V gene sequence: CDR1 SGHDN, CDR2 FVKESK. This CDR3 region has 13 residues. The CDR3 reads CASSWGGDTEAFF. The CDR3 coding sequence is TGTGCCAGCAGCTGGGGGGGCGACACTGAAGCTTTCTTT.

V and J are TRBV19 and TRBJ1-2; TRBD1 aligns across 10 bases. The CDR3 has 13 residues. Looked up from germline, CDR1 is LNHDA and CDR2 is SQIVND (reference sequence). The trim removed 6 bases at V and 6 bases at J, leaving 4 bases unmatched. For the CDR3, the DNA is TGTGCCAGTAGCTGGACAGGGGGAGATGGCTACACCTTC. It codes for CASSWTGGDGYTF.

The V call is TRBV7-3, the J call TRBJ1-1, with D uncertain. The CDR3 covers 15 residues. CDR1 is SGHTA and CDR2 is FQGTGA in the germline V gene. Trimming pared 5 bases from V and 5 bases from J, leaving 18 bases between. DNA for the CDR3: TGTGCCAGCAGCCCCCGTGGCGGGGAGAGGACTGAAGCTTTCTTT. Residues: CASSPRGGERTEAFF.

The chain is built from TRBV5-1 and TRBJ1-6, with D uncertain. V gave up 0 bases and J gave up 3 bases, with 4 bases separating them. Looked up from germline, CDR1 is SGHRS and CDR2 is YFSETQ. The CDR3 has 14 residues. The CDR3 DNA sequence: TGCGCCAGCAGCTTGGACAACTATAATTCACCCCTCCACTTT. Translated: CASSLDNYNSPLHF.

The CDR3 nucleotides are TGTGCCAGCAGCTCAGGGGGCTCAGGGCAGCCCCAGCATTTT. Encoded protein: CASSSGGSGQPQHF. The gene calls are TRBV3-1 (or the pseudogene TRBV3-2) and TRBJ1-5; TRBD1 matches 8 bases. CDR3 length: 14 residues. CDR1 is LGHDT and CDR2 is YNNKEL in the germline V gene (reference sequence). V lost 5 bases and J lost 7; bases outside the gene matches: 7.

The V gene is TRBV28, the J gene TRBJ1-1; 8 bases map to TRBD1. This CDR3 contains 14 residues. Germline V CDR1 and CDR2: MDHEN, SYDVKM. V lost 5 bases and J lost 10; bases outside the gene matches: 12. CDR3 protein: CASSRGQGAGLAFF. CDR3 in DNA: TGTGCCAGCAGTCGAGGCCAGGGGGCAGGTTTAGCTTTCTTT.

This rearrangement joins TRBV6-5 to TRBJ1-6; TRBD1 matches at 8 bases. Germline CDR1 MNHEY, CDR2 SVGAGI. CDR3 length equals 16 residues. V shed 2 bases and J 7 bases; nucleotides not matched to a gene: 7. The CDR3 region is CASSYGDRLGNSPLHF. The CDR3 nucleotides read TGTGCCAGCAGTTACGGGGACAGGTTGGGAAATTCACCCCTCCACTTT.